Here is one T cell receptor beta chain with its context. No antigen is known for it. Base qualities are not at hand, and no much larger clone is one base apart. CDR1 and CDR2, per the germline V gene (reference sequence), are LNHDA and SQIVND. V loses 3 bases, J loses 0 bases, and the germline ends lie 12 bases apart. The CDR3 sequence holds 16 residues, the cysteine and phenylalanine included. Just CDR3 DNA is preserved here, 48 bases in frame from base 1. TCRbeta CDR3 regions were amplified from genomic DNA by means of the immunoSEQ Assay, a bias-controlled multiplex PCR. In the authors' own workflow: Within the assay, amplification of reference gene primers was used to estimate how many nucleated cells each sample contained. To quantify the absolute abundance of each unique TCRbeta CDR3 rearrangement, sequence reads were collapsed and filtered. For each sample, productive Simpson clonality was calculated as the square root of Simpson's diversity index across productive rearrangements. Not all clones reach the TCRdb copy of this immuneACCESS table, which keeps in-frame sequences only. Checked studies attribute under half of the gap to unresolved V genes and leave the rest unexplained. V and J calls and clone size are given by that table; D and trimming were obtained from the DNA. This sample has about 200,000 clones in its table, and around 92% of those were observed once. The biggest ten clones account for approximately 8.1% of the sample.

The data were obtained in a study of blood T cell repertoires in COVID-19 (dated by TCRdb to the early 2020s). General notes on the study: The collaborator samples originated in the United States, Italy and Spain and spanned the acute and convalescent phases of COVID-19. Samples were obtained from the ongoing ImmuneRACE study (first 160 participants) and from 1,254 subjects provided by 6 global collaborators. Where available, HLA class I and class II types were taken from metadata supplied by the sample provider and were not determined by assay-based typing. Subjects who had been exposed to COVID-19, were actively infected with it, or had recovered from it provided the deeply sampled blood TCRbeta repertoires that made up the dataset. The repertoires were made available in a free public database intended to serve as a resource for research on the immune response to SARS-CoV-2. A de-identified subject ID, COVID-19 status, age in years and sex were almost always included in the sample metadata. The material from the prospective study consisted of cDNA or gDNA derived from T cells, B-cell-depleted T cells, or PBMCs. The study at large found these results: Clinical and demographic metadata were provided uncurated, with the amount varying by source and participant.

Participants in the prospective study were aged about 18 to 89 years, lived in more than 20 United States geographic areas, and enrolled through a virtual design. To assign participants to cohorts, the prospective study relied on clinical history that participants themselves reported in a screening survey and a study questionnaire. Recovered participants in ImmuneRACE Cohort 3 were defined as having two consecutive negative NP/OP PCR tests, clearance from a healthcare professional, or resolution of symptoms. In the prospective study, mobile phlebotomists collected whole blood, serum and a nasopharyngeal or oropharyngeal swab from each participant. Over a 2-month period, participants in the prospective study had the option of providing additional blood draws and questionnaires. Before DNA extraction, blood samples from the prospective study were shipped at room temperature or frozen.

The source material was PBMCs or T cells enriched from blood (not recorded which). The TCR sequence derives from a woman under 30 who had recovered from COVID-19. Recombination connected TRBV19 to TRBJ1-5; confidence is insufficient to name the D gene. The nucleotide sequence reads TGTGCCAGTAGTATGTACGCCGTCTATAGCAATCAGCCCCAGCATTTT. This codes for CASSMYAVYSNQPQHF.